A selection of T cell receptor beta chains follows, all from one sample in a study of OX40 agonist ivuxolimab in advanced cancers. The method was immunoSEQ multiplex PCR; TCRdb's version includes in-frame clones alone and lacks a portion of them. The sample shows about 59,000 clones, 65% to 90% of them seen only once. This sample comprised CD4+ or CD8+ T cells sorted from blood, obtained in a trial of the OX40 agonist ivuxolimab. The receptor set was obtained from an adult with an advanced solid tumor such as melanoma, head and neck, liver or kidney cancer. Both conserved end residues are part of each CDR3. D genes are given only for firm matches. Size is omitted from some rows. Given values are once, few, many or a class for expanded clones.

>TRBJ2-3|-|TRBV5-5|-
TGTGCCAGCAGCCCACTACCAGGGAGTGGCACAGATACGCAGTATTTT
CASSPLPGSGTDTQYF
>TRBJ2-7|-|TRBV11-2|-
TGTGCCAGCAGCTTTTTAGCCGGGACACCGTCCCCCGAGCAGTACTTC
CASSFLAGTPSPEQYF
>TRBJ2-7|-|TRBV2|-
TGTGCCAGCAGTGAAAGGCCTTACGAGCAGTACTTC
CASSERPYEQYF
>TRBJ1-1|-|TRBV7-6|-
TGTGCCAGCAGCCTTCAACCGGCGGCCCGGGACATGAACACTGAAGCTTTCTTT
CASSLQPAARDMNTEAFF
>TRBJ1-1|-|TRBV1|-
TGCACCAGCAGCCATTTAACCCAGACAGTGAACACTGAAGCTTTCTTT
CTSSHLTQTVNTEAFF
>TRBJ1-1|-|TRBV6-1|TRBD1
TGTGCCAGCAGAGAACAGGGGGCCACTGAAGCTTTCTTT
CASREQGATEAFF
>TRBJ2-5|-|TRBV5-1|TRBD2
TGCGCCAGCAGCTTGCGGGGGGGCCACGAGACCCAGTACTTC
CASSLRGGHETQYF
>TRBJ2-4|few|TRBV7-2|-
TGTGCCAGCGGGCCTAGGGACACCAAAAACATTCAGTACTTC
CASGPRDTKNIQYF
>TRBJ2-5|-|TRBV6-6|TRBD1
TGTGCCAGCAGTTCTCACGACAGGGGTGGAGAGACCCAGTACTTC
CASSSHDRGGETQYF
>TRBJ1-3|-|TRBV6-4|-
TGTGCCAGCAACAACGACAGGCCGACGGGAAACACCATATATTTT
CASNNDRPTGNTIYF
>TRBJ1-4|-|TRBV10-3|-
TGTGCCATCAGTGAGGAGGGGCAGGTCGAAAAACTGTTTTTT
CAISEEGQVEKLFF
>TRBJ2-5|-|TRBV19|TRBD2
TGTGCCAGTAGTATAGTGACTAGCCAGACCCAGTACTTC
CASSIVTSQTQYF
>TRBJ1-2|-|TRBV6-5|-
TGTGCCAGCAGTTCAGGACATGTAGGCTACACCTTC
CASSSGHVGYTF
>TRBJ2-1|-|TRBV9|-
TGTGCCAGCAGCGTAGGTGGGGTGGCTGAGCAGTTCTTC
CASSVGGVAEQFF
>TRBJ2-1|-|TRBV5-6|TRBD1
TGTGCCAGCAGCCCAGGACAGGCTTACAATGAGCAGTTCTTC
CASSPGQAYNEQFF
>TRBJ2-7|-|TRBV5-1|TRBD1
TGCGCCAGCAGCCTACAGGGGTTAGACGAGCAGTACTTC
CASSLQGLDEQYF
>TRBJ1-5|-|TRBV2|TRBD1
TGTGCCAGCAGGGGACAGAATCAGCCCCAGCATTTT
CASRGQNQPQHF
>TRBJ2-1|few|TRBV11-2|TRBD2
TGTGCCAGCAGCCGGCCTAGCGGTTACAATGAGCAGTTCTTC
CASSRPSGYNEQFF
>TRBJ2-6|-|TRBV5-1|TRBD1
TGCGCCAGCAGCGACAGGGCTGGGGCCAACGTCCTGACTTTC
CASSDRAGANVLTF
>TRBJ2-3|-|TRBV14|TRBD2
TGTGCCAGCAGCCTTCCGGGACTAGCGGGGGGGGTAGCAGATACGCAGTATTTT
CASSLPGLAGGVADTQYF
>TRBJ1-3|-|TRBV2|-
TGTGCCAGCAGTGATTGGGAGGGGTCTCCGGGAAACACCATATATTTT
CASSDWEGSPGNTIYF
>TRBJ1-2|-|TRBV11-2|-
TGTGCCAGCAGCTTACGCACGGGAGGTGGCTACACCTTC
CASSLRTGGGYTF
>TRBJ1-1|-|TRBV5-8|-
TGTGCCAGCAGCTTCGACAGGTTCACTGAAGCTTTCTTT
CASSFDRFTEAFF
>TRBJ1-4|-|TRBV5-1|-
TGCGCCAGCAGCTTCACTCTAGGCGCCGGTAATGAAAAACTGTTTTTT
CASSFTLGAGNEKLFF
>TRBJ2-3|-|TRBV20-1|-
TGCAGTGCTAGTGTCGATACGCAGTATTTT
CSASVDTQYF
>TRBJ1-2|few|TRBV7-3|-
TGTGCCAGCAGGGGATCTATCCAGGGATTGGACTATGGCTACACCTTC
CASRGSIQGLDYGYTF
>TRBJ1-6|-|TRBV6-5|-
TGTGCCAGCAGGGGGATAGCTCCTAATTCACCCCTCCACTTT
CASRGIAPNSPLHF
>TRBJ1-1|-|TRBV5-1|-
TGCGCCAGCAGCTTGTTCGGTCAGACCATGAACACTGAAGCTTTCTTT
CASSLFGQTMNTEAFF
>TRBJ1-2|-|TRBV7-2|-
TGTGCCAGCAGAAACACAGGATACTATGGCTACACCTTC
CASRNTGYYGYTF
>TRBJ2-3|-|TRBV2|-
TGTGCCAGCAGCCGGACCGTTCAAGCAGATACGCAGTATTTT
CASSRTVQADTQYF
>TRBJ2-7|-|TRBV28|TRBD2
TGTGCCAGCAGACTAGCGGGTCCTTCCTACGAGCAGTACTTC
CASRLAGPSYEQYF
>TRBJ1-5|-|TRBV10-1|-
TGCGCCAGCAGTGAGATGGGACGGAATCAGCCCCAGCATTTT
CASSEMGRNQPQHF
>TRBJ2-3|-|TRBV6-1|-
TGTGCCAGCAGCCGCGAGACTAGTTCAGATACGCAGTATTTT
CASSRETSSDTQYF
>TRBJ1-1|-|TRBV30|TRBD1
TGTGCCTGGAGTAGGGTACGGACAGGAATCCCTGAAGCTTTCTTT
CAWSRVRTGIPEAFF
>TRBJ1-5|-|TRBV2|-
TGTGCCAGCAGTGAAGCGCTGCCAGATAATCAGCCCCAGCATTTT
CASSEALPDNQPQHF
>TRBJ1-2|-|TRBV6-5|-
TGTGCCAGCACAGGGGCCTATGGCTACACCTTC
CASTGAYGYTF
>TRBJ1-5|-|TRBV25-1|-
TGTGCCAGCAGTGAATCCAGATGGGGCAATCAGCCCCAGCATTTT
CASSESRWGNQPQHF
>TRBJ2-7|-|TRBV4-1|TRBD1
TGCGCCAGCAGACTGGGGATAGGCCGGGACAGGGAACTTCTACGCTACGAGCAGTACTTC
CASRLGIGRDRELLRYEQYF
>TRBJ2-1|-|TRBV5-1|TRBD2
TGCGCCAGCAGCTTAGCCCCTAGCGGGGGGGCCCGCGAGCAGTTCTTC
CASSLAPSGGAREQFF
>TRBJ2-1|-|TRBV6-1|TRBD2
TGTGCCATCATAAGCGGGGGGGCCGACAATGAGCAGTTCTTC
CAIISGGADNEQFF
>TRBJ2-1|once|TRBV18|TRBD2
TGTGCCAGCTCAAGAGGACTAGCGGGGGGCGATGAGCAGTTCTTC
CASSRGLAGGDEQFF
>TRBJ1-1|-|TRBV11-2|-
TGTGCCAGCAGTTTTCGTGGGAGCGAATCTGAAGCTTTCTTT
CASSFRGSESEAFF
>TRBJ1-2|once|TRBV30|-
TGTGCCTGGACCGGGGGAAGGGGCTTCTATGGCTACACCTTC
CAWTGGRGFYGYTF
>TRBJ2-7|-|TRBV5-1|TRBD1
TGCGCCAGCAGCTCAACAGGGGACCCCTCCTACGAGCAGTACTTC
CASSSTGDPSYEQYF
>TRBJ2-2|-|TRBV2|-
TGTGCCAGCAGCGTCCAGGGGACCGGGGAGCTGTTTTTT
CASSVQGTGELFF
>TRBJ1-2|-|TRBV10-2|-
TGCGCCAGCAGATACTCACAGGATGGCTACACCTTC
CASRYSQDGYTF
>TRBJ2-1|-|TRBV7-7|-
TGTGCCAGCAGCTTAAGCCTACAGGGTTACAATGAGCAGTTCTTC
CASSLSLQGYNEQFF
>TRBJ2-7|few|TRBV5-1|-
TGCGCCAGCAGCTTTAGACAGGACGGGGAGCAGTACTTC
CASSFRQDGEQYF
>TRBJ2-5|-|TRBV7-9|-
TGTGCCAGCAGCTTGGACACCCAAGAGACCCAGTACTTC
CASSLDTQETQYF
>TRBJ1-4|-|TRBV5-4|TRBD1
TGTGCCAGCAGCAAGGACAGGGGGGCAACTAATGAAAAACTGTTTTTT
CASSKDRGATNEKLFF
>TRBJ2-1|-|TRBV18|-
TGTGCCAGCTCACGCCCAGTTGGCTACGAGCAGTTCTTC
CASSRPVGYEQFF
>TRBJ2-5|-|TRBV29-1|TRBD1
TGCAGCGTGGTGCGGGCAGGGGGTCCAGAGACCCAGTACTTC
CSVVRAGGPETQYF
>TRBJ2-7|-|TRBV11-2|TRBD1
TGTGCCAGCAGCCCACGACAGGGTCCCTACGAGCAGTACTTC
CASSPRQGPYEQYF